The 10 T cell receptor beta chains below all came from one sample that was sequenced in a study of T-cell memory formation after mild COVID-19. TCRdb analysed the 5' RACE reads with MiXCR anew, one entry per CDR3 protein. This table has just under 150,000 distinct CDR3 sequences, about 5.7% appearing once. The sequenced sample was PBMCs or a T cell subset sorted from them (not recorded which). These receptors were obtained from an adult woman who had mild COVID-19 (a few samples of this study predate the infection). Cell type and time point are not known.

V is TRBV24-1 and J is TRBJ2-1; D uncertain. Trimming removed 7 bases at V and 9 bases at J, with 12 bases between. The CDR3 loop spans 12 amino acids. Germline V lookup: CDR1 KGHDR, CDR2 SFDVKD. The CDR3 DNA is TGTGCCACCAGCGGTCTCAACGGTGAGCAGTTCTTC. Translated: CATSGLNGEQFF.

This clonotype was counted a few times. The J gene is TRBJ2-1, the V gene TRBV11-3; 10 nucleotides line up with TRBD2. This CDR3 spans 14 amino acids. Trimming took 2 bases from V and 11 from J; bases not matched to a gene: 6. Germline CDR1 and CDR2: SGHNT and YENEEA. The CDR3 sequence: CASSLSSGGAKQFF. CDR3 sequence (DNA): TGTGCCAGCAGCTTATCTAGCGGGGGCGCTAAGCAGTTCTTC.

This clonotype was observed at least ten times. This chain joins TRBV30 and TRBJ2-7, with D unclear. V lost 1 base to trimming and J lost 3 bases, with 10 bases between them. The CDR3 length is 13 residues. Germline CDR1 is GTSNPN and CDR2 is SVGIG (reference sequence). CDR3 sequence reads: CAWSAARYYEQYF. CDR3 DNA sequence: TGTGCCTGGAGTGCGGCTCGTTACTACGAGCAGTACTTC.

The sample holds a few counts of this clonotype. The chain joins TRBV2 to TRBJ1-6; D ambiguous. V was trimmed by 6 bases and J by 11 bases, leaving 23 bases between them. The germline gives CDR1 SNHLY, CDR2 FYNNEI. This CDR3 has 16 residues. CDR3 residues: CASSTRVAGLWAPLHF. CDR3 in DNA: TGTGCCAGCAGCACCCGGGTAGCAGGCCTGTGGGCACCCCTCCACTTT.

This chain uses TRBV18 with TRBJ2-7; D is possibly TRBD1 (5 bases). Germline-derived CDR1 and CDR2 are KGHSH and LQKENI. CDR3 length: 14 residues. V shed 3 bases and J shed 3 bases, with 12 bases lying between them. The DNA of the CDR3 is TGTGCCAGCTCACCCCTGGACACTCTCTACGAGCAGTACTTC. It codes for CASSPLDTLYEQYF.

This clonotype was detected ten times or more. V and J are TRBV7-9 and TRBJ2-5; 11 bases agree with TRBD2. The germline CDR1 and CDR2 sequences are SEHNR and FQNEAQ (reference sequence). The CDR3 is 16 amino acids. V shed 0 bases and J 4 bases; nucleotides not matched to a gene: 4. The CDR3 loop reads CASSLAVLAGGETQYF. In DNA form, the CDR3 reads TGTGCCAGCAGCTTAGCAGTGCTAGCGGGAGGAGAGACCCAGTACTTC.

Ten or more counts support this clonotype. This chain connects TRBV12-3 or TRBV12-4 to TRBJ1-1; D is possibly TRBD1 (5 bases). Trimming left V 5 bases short and J 1 base short, with 20 bases between. CDR3 length: 17 amino acids. In nucleotides, the CDR3 is TGTGCCAGCAGTCCGCCATACGGGACCTCTCCGAACACTGAAGCTTTCTTT. Amino acids: CASSPPYGTSPNTEAFF.

This clonotype has a count of ten or more. The chain joins TRBV7-3 to TRBJ2-1; D not resolved. This CDR3 region has 13 residues. Trimming pared 1 base from V and 5 bases from J, leaving 6 bases between. The V gene's germline CDR1 is SGHTA and CDR2 FQGTGA. CDR3 DNA: TGTGCCAGCAGCTTAAACCGGGACAATGAGCAGTTCTTC. Residues: CASSLNRDNEQFF.

The chain has TRBV7-9 and TRBJ1-6, with 8 bases identical to TRBD1. This CDR3 contains 15 residues. The V gene's germline CDR1 is SEHNR and CDR2 FQNEAQ (reference sequence). Germline trimming cut 1 base from V and 9 bases from J; bases unmatched to any gene: 5. This CDR3 reads CASSLGDRRSSPLHF. The CDR3 bases are TGTGCCAGCAGCTTAGGGGACAGGCGAAGTTCACCCCTCCACTTT.

This clonotype was found many times. J is TRBJ2-1 and V is TRBV30, with a tentative D call TRBD2 (6 bases). The germline CDR1 and CDR2 sequences are GTSNPN and SVGIG (reference sequence). Trimming pared 2 bases from V and 4 bases from J, leaving 15 bases between. This CDR3 region has 15 residues. CDR3 sequence (DNA): TGTGCCTGGAGTCTGCCGGGGGTGAGGTACAATGAGCAGTTCTTC. It encodes CAWSLPGVRYNEQFF.